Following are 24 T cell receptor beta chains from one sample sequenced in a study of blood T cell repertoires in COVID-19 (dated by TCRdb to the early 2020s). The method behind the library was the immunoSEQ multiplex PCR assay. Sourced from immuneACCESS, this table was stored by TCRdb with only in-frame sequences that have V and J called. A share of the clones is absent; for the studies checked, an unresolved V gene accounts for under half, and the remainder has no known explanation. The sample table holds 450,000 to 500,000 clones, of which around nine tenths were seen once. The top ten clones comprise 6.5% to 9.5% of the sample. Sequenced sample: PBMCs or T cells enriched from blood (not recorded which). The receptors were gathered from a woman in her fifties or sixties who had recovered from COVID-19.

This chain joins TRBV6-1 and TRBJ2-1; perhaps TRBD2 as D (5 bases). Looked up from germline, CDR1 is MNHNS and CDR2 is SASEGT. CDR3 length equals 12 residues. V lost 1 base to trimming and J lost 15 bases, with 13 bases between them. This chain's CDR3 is CASSEVSLRGFF. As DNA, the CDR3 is TGTGCCAGCAGTGAAGTGTCCCTACGGGGGTTCTTC.

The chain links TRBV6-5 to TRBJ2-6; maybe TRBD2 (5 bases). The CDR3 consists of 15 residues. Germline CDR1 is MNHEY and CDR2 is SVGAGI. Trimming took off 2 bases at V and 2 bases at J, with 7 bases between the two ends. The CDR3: CASSYAGPGANVLTF. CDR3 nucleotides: TGTGCCAGCAGTTACGCGGGTCCTGGGGCCAACGTCCTGACTTTC.

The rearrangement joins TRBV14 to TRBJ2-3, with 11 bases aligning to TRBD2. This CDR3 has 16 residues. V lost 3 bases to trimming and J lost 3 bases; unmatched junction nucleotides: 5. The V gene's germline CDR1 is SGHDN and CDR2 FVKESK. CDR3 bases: TGTGCCAGCAGCCATATAGCGGGGGGGCGTACAGATACGCAGTATTTT. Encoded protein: CASSHIAGGRTDTQYF. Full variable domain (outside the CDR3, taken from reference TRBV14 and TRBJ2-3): EAGVTQFPSHSVIEKGQTVTLRCDPISGHDNLYWYRRVMGKEIKFLLHFVKESKQDESGMPNNRFLAERTGGTYSTLKVQPAELEDSGVYFCASSHIAGGRTDTQYFGPGTRLTVL.

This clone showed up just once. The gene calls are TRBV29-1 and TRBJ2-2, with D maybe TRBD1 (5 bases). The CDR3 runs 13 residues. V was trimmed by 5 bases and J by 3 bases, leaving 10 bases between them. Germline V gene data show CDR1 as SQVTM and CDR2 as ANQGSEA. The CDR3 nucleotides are TGCAGCGTTCAGGGAAGGGACACCGGGGAGCTGTTTTTT. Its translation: CSVQGRDTGELFF.

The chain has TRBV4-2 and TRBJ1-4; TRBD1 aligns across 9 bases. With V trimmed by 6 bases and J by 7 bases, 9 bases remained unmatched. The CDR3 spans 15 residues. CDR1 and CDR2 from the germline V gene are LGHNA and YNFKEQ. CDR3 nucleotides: TGTGCCAGCAGACTTACGGGACAGGGCCCTGAAAAACTGTTTTTT. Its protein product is CASRLTGQGPEKLFF.

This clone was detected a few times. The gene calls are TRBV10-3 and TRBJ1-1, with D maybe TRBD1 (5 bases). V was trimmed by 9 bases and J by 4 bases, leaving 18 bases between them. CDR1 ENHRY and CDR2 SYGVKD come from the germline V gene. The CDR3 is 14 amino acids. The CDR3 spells CAMTSDGGGTEAFF. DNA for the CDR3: TGTGCCATGACTTCGGACGGGGGGGGCACTGAAGCTTTCTTT.

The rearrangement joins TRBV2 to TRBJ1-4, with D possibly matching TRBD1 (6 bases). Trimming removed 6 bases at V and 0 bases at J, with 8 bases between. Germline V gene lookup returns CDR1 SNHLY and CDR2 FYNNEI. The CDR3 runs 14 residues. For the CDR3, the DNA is TGTGCCAGCAGGCGACAGGCAACTAATGAAAAACTGTTTTTT. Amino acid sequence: CASRRQATNEKLFF.

The CDR3 loop is CASSSRTGPAVTDTQYF. The CDR3 DNA sequence: TGCGCCAGCAGCTCCCGGACAGGGCCAGCGGTCACAGATACGCAGTATTTT. The rearrangement uses TRBV5-1 and TRBJ2-3; TRBD1 agrees at 8 bases. Per the germline V gene, CDR1 is SGHRS and CDR2 is YFSETQ. The J segment lost 2 bases and the V segment lost 3 bases, leaving 11 bases of the junction unmatched. The CDR3 sequence is 17 residues long.

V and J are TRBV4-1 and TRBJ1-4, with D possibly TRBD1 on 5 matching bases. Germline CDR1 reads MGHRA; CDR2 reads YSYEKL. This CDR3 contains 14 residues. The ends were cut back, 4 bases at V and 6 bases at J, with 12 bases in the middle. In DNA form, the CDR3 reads TGCGCCAGCAGCCCGCAGGGAGGCGATGAAAAACTGTTTTTT. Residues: CASSPQGGDEKLFF.

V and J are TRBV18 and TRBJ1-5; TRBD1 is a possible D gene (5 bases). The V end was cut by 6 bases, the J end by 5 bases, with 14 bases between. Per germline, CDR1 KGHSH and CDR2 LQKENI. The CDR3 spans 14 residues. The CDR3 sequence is CASSFNGGDQPQHF. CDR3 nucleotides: TGTGCCAGCTCCTTTAATGGGGGGGATCAGCCCCAGCATTTT.

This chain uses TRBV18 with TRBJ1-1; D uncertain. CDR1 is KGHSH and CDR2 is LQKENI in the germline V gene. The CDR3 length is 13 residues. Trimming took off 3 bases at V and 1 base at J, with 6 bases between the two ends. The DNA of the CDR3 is TGTGCCAGCTCACCCGAAGCGAACACTGAAGCTTTCTTT. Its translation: CASSPEANTEAFF.

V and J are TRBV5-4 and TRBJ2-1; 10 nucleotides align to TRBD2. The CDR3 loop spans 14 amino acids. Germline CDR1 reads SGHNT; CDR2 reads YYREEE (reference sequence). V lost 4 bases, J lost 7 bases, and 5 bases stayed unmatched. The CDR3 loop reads CASSPAGGPNEQFF. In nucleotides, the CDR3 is TGTGCCAGCAGCCCAGCGGGGGGGCCTAATGAGCAGTTCTTC.

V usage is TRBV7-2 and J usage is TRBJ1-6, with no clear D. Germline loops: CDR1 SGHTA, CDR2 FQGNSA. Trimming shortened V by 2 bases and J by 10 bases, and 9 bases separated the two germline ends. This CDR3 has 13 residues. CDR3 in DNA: TGTGCCAGCAGCTTAACCGCGAAGTCACCCCTCCACTTT. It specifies CASSLTAKSPLHF.

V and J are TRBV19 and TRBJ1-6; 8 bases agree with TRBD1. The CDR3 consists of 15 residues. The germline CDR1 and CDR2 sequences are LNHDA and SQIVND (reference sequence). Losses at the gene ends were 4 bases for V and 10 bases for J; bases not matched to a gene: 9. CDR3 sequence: CASSTRQGLGSPLHF. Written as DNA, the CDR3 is TGTGCCAGTAGTACGCGACAGGGGTTGGGATCACCCCTCCACTTT.

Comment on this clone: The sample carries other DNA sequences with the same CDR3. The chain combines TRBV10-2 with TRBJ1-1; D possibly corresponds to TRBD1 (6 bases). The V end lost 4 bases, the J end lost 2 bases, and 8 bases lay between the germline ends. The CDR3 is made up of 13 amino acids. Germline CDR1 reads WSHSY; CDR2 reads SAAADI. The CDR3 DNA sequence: TGCGCCAGCAGTGCACAGGGAAACACTGAAGCTTTCTTT. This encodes CASSAQGNTEAFF.

CDR3 nucleotide sequence: TGTGCCAGCAGCGGGGGGACAGGAGTACTCTATGGCTACACCTTC. Translation: CASSGGTGVLYGYTF. The J gene is TRBJ1-2, the V gene TRBV9; 8 positions match TRBD1. V was clipped by 3 bases and J by 4 bases; unmatched bases: 8. The CDR3 spans 15 residues. Per germline, CDR1 SGDLS and CDR2 YYNGEE.

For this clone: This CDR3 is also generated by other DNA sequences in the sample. The CDR3: CASSRQYNEQFF. CDR3 DNA sequence: TGTGCCAGCAGTCGACAGTACAATGAGCAGTTCTTC. The rearrangement joins TRBV12-3 or TRBV12-4 to TRBJ2-1, with D tentatively TRBD1 (5 bases). CDR3 length equals 12 residues. Trimming removed 5 bases at V and 4 bases at J, with 6 bases between.

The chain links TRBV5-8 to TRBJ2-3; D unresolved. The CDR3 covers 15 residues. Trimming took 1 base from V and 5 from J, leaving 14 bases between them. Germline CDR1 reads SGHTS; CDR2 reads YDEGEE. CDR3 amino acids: CASSLTPHPLDTQYF. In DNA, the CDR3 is TGTGCCAGCAGCTTGACACCCCACCCCCTAGATACGCAGTATTTT.

The CDR3 here is CASSPQDRAHGELFF. The DNA for the CDR3 is TGTGCCAGCTCACCGCAGGACAGGGCCCACGGGGAGCTGTTTTTT. This chain links TRBV18 with TRBJ2-2, with 8 bases that match TRBD1. CDR3 length: 15 amino acids. J was trimmed by 7 bases and V by 3 bases; bases with no gene match: 7. Germline loops: CDR1 KGHSH, CDR2 LQKENI.

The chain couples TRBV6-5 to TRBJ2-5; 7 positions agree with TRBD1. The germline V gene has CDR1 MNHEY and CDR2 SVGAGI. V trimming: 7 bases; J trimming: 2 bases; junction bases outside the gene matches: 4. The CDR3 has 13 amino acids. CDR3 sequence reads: CASTRDRQETQYF. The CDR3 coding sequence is TGTGCCAGCACTCGGGACAGACAAGAGACCCAGTACTTC.

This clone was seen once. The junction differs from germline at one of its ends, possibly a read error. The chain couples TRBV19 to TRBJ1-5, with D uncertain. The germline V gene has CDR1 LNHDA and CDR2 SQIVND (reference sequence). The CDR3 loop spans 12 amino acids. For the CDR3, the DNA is TGTGCCAGTCGTATCCTCAATCAGCCCCAGCATTTT. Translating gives CASRILNQPQHF.

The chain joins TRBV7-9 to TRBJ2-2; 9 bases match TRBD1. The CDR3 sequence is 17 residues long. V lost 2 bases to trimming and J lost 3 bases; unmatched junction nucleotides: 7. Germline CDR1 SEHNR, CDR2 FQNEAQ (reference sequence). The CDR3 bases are TGTGCCAGCAGCTTAAGGGGGACAGGGTTCGACACCGGGGAGCTGTTTTTT. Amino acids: CASSLRGTGFDTGELFF.

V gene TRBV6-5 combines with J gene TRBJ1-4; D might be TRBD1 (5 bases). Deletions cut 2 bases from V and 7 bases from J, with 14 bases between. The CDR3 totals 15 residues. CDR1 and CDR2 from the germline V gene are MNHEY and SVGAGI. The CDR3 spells CASSYRGQGGEKLFF. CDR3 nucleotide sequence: TGTGCCAGCAGTTACAGAGGCCAGGGAGGTGAAAAACTGTTTTTT.

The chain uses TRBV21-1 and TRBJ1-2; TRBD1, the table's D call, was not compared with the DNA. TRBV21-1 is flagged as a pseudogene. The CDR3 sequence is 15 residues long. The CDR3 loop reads CASSTEDQGARGYTF. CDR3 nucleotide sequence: TGTGCCAGCAGCACGGAAGATCAGGGGGCGCGGGGCTACACCTTC.